The 5 T cell receptor beta chains reported below all come from one sample, sequenced in a study of T cells expressing NK-cell markers. Reprocessing the 5' RACE reads, TCRdb reports a single entry for every CDR3 protein and omits DNA. The sample totals 160,000 or so distinct CDR3 sequences; its top ten clones hold approximately 17%. The specimen was blood T cells: a sorted CD56 or NKG2C T cell subset, CD4+ or CD8+ T cells, or bulk PBMC T cells (not recorded which). These receptors were taken from a woman aged 18 to 75 in good health.

This chain uses TRBV5-1 with TRBJ2-7; the D call from TCRdb, TRBD1, cannot be confirmed without DNA. The CDR3 spans 13 residues. CDR1 SGHRS and CDR2 YFSETQ come from the germline V gene. The CDR3 spells CASGSGQTYEQYF.

This rearrangement joins TRBV5-1 to TRBJ2-7. The germline V gene encodes CDR1 SGHRS and CDR2 YFSETQ. There are 15 residues in the CDR3. The chain's CDR3 is CASRLGQLPTYEQYF.

V and J are TRBV21-1 and TRBJ2-5; the D call of TRBD2 rests on TCRdb alone, since no DNA is present to check it. TRBV21-1 is given as a pseudogene. The CDR3 is 13 amino acids. CDR3 loop: CASSSQGRETQYF.

V and J are TRBV28 and TRBJ1-6. This CDR3 has 18 amino acids. From germline, CDR1 is MDHEN and CDR2 SYDVKM. CDR3 sequence: CASSPSRQLSSYNSPLHF.

The chain recombines TRBV6-5 with TRBJ1-2. This CDR3 comprises 14 residues. Germline values: CDR1 MNHEY, CDR2 SVGAGI. CDR3 sequence: CASSYSIGNYGYTF.